Following are 27 T cell receptor beta chains from one sample sequenced in a study of radiotherapy plus CTLA-4 blockade in lung cancer. Produced via immunoSEQ multiplex PCR; TCRdb's table is partial and in-frame only. The sample yields some 120,000 clones, roughly four fifths seen once. The sequencing here drew on peripheral blood, taken from a patient treated with radiotherapy plus ipilimumab. Receptor source: a human donor with non-small cell lung cancer that progressed on radiotherapy plus ipilimumab. Some clones in this sample may be carry-over from other donors' samples.

The V gene is TRBV4-1, the J gene TRBJ1-1; D remains ambiguous. The CDR3 runs 14 residues. CDR1 and CDR2 (germline): MGHRA, YSYEKL. Trimming stripped 4 bases from V and 5 bases from J, with 14 bases between. The CDR3 region has the DNA TGCGCCAGCAGCCCAGGAATAGGAAGGACTGAAGCTTTCTTT. Amino acids: CASSPGIGRTEAFF.

This rearrangement joins TRBV10-3 to TRBJ2-4, with 11 bases identical to TRBD1. The germline V gene has CDR1 ENHRY and CDR2 SYGVKD. The CDR3 is 15 amino acids. The V and J ends lost 3 bases and 11 bases, in that order; junction bases with no gene match: 9. The CDR3 reads CAISDGQGAPGFQYF. DNA of the CDR3: TGTGCCATCAGTGACGGACAGGGGGCTCCAGGGTTTCAGTACTTC.

The V call is TRBV7-9, the J call TRBJ1-2; D gene unclear. The ends were cut back, 2 bases at V and 6 bases at J, with 4 bases in the middle. The CDR3 runs to 11 residues. CDR1 and CDR2 from the germline V gene are SEHNR and FQNEAQ (reference sequence). The CDR3 here is CASSLIDGYTF. In DNA form, the CDR3 reads TGTGCCAGCAGCTTAATCGATGGCTACACCTTC.

This rearrangement joins TRBV29-1 to TRBJ2-5, with D perhaps TRBD1 (5 bases). Trimming removed 3 bases at V and 1 base at J, with 15 bases between. CDR1 is SQVTM, CDR2 ANQGSEA, per germline. The CDR3 is 15 amino acids. The CDR3 DNA reads TGCAGCGTTGACTCTTTTCGGCAGGGCCAAGAGACCCAGTACTTC. This encodes CSVDSFRQGQETQYF.

The chain recombines TRBV7-3 with TRBJ2-3, with 8 bases identical to TRBD1. V was clipped by 1 base and J by 6 bases; unmatched bases: 6. Germline CDR1 SGHTA, CDR2 FQGTGA. CDR3 length equals 15 residues. CDR3 sequence: CASSLRTGRLDTQYF. For the CDR3, the DNA is TGTGCCAGCAGCTTAAGGACAGGGAGATTGGATACGCAGTATTTT.

This clone has a single count. The chain links TRBV9 to TRBJ2-5; D unresolved. This CDR3 contains 12 residues. Germline V lookup: CDR1 SGDLS, CDR2 YYNGEE. The germline V and J ends were trimmed by 0 bases and 8 bases, with 8 bases remaining between them. CDR3 amino acids: CASSVGGGTQYF. The CDR3 DNA sequence: TGTGCCAGCAGCGTAGGTGGTGGTACCCAGTACTTC.

This chain uses TRBV5-4 with TRBJ1-2; TRBD1 matches at 8 bases. Trimming at V came to 7 bases and at J to 7 bases, leaving 9 bases not matched to a gene. The germline V gene has CDR1 SGHNT and CDR2 YYREEE (reference sequence). The CDR3 contains 13 residues. CDR3 sequence reads: CASSSDRATGYTF. The CDR3 coding sequence is TGTGCCAGCTCTTCGGACAGGGCGACTGGCTACACCTTC.

The CDR3 DNA reads TGTGCCAGCAGCTCCAGAAGCGGTCGCAATCAGCCCCAGCATTTT. This encodes CASSSRSGRNQPQHF. The chain employs TRBV2 and TRBJ1-5; D unclear. CDR3 length: 15 residues. Trimming took off 6 bases at V and 2 bases at J, with 14 bases between the two ends. From germline, CDR1 is SNHLY and CDR2 FYNNEI.

About this clone itself: An end of the junction differs from the germline gene, which may be a read error. CDR3: CASSLETRGGEETQYF. The CDR3 DNA reads TGTGCCAGCAGCCTAGAAACCAGGGGGGGCGAAGAGACCCAGTACTTC. The gene calls are TRBV11-2 and TRBJ2-5; tentatively, D is TRBD1 or TRBD2 (7 bases each). The CDR3 consists of 16 residues. Germline CDR1 reads SGHAT; CDR2 reads FQNNGV.

CDR3 sequence (DNA): TGTGCCTGGAGTGTAGCTGGGTACACTGAAGCTTTCTTT. Translation: CAWSVAGYTEAFF. The rearrangement links TRBV30 to TRBJ1-1; D gene ambiguous. The CDR3 has 13 amino acids. The V end lost 0 bases, the J end lost 3 bases, and 8 bases lay between the germline ends. Germline CDR1 GTSNPN, CDR2 SVGIG (reference sequence).

The J gene is TRBJ2-1, the V gene TRBV12-5; TRBD1 agrees at 8 bases. The length of the CDR3 is 14 residues. Germline V CDR1 and CDR2: LGHNT, FRNRAP. The ends lost 5 bases at V and 3 bases at J; junction bases unmatched: 3. DNA of the CDR3: TGTGCTAGTGGTGTCGGACAGGGCTACAATGAGCAGTTCTTC. This codes for CASGVGQGYNEQFF.

Notes on this clone: At the DNA level, this CDR3 is encoded by other sequences in the same sample as well. The rearrangement links TRBV10-3 to TRBJ1-1, with TRBD1 identical over 7 bases. Germline loops: CDR1 ENHRY, CDR2 SYGVKD. CDR3 size: 14 residues. Losses at the gene ends were 4 bases for V and 0 bases for J; bases not matched to a gene: 2. The CDR3 here is CAISGQGVNTEAFF. In DNA form, the CDR3 reads TGTGCCATCAGTGGACAGGGAGTGAACACTGAAGCTTTCTTT.

The CDR3 coding sequence is TGTGCCAGCTCGGAGACAGGATCGGACACTGAAGCTTTCTTT. Its protein product is CASSETGSDTEAFF. The gene calls are TRBV18 and TRBJ1-1; a weak D match, TRBD1 (6 bases). Trimming removed 6 bases from V and 3 bases from J, with 14 bases in between. Germline V lookup: CDR1 KGHSH, CDR2 LQKENI. This CDR3 is built from 14 residues.

The chain links TRBV7-2 to TRBJ1-2; the D gene is possibly TRBD1 (5 bases). The CDR3 loop spans 14 amino acids. V lost 5 bases, J lost 8 bases, and 18 bases lay in between. Germline CDR1 is SGHTA and CDR2 is FQGNSA. CDR3 nucleotides: TGTGCCAGCAGCCCGCAGGGATTCCGCGGGGGCTACACCTTC. This translates into CASSPQGFRGGYTF.

This chain links TRBV9 with TRBJ2-3; a possible D gene is TRBD1 (6 bases). V was trimmed by 0 bases and J by 2 bases, leaving 10 bases between them. The CDR3 is made up of 15 amino acids. In germline, CDR1 is SGDLS, CDR2 YYNGEE. The CDR3 DNA reads TGTGCCAGCAGCGTAGATACAGGGCTCACAGATACGCAGTATTTT. Protein: CASSVDTGLTDTQYF.

The chain recombines TRBV5-1 with TRBJ2-1; the match to TRBD2 covers 10 bases. This CDR3 has 14 residues. Trimming cost V 0 bases and J 9 bases; bases outside gene matches: 3. Germline V gene data show CDR1 as SGHRS and CDR2 as YFSETQ. The CDR3 region has the DNA TGCGCCAGCAGCTTGGGACTAGCGGGCGGTGAGCAGTTCTTC. It codes for CASSLGLAGGEQFF.

In nucleotides, the CDR3 is TGTGCCAGCAGCTTAGGGGGGGATTCACCCCTCCACTTT. This sequence encodes CASSLGGDSPLHF. V is TRBV11-3 and J is TRBJ1-6; perhaps TRBD1 as D (5 bases). Looked up from germline, CDR1 is SGHNT and CDR2 is YENEEA. V shed 1 base and J shed 8 bases, with 6 bases lying between them. CDR3 length equals 13 residues.

This chain uses TRBV7-2 with TRBJ1-1; tentative D call: TRBD1 (5 bases). The CDR3 is made up of 17 amino acids. Trimming removed 1 base at V and 7 bases at J, with 22 bases between. Germline CDR1 and CDR2: SGHTA and FQGNSA. The CDR3 loop reads CASSLVKGTSLGGEAFF. The DNA for the CDR3 is TGTGCCAGCAGCTTAGTCAAGGGGACCTCCCTGGGGGGTGAAGCTTTCTTT.

Regarding this clone: One end of the junction varies from germline; a read error may be responsible. The genes are TRBV7-7 and TRBJ2-3; D tentatively reads TRBD1 or TRBD2 (6 bases each). CDR3 length equals 17 residues. CDR1 is SSHAT and CDR2 is FNYEAQ in the germline V gene (reference sequence). CDR3 nucleotide sequence: TGTGCTAGCAGTCTATCCGGGGGTCTCGGGGGCGCAGATACGCAGTATTTT. Amino acid sequence: CASSLSGGLGGADTQYF.

V gene TRBV13 combines with J gene TRBJ1-5; tentatively, D is TRBD1 (5 bases). There are 15 residues in the CDR3. Trimming stripped 5 bases from V and 2 bases from J, with 13 bases between. The germline gives CDR1 PRHDT, CDR2 FYEKMQ (reference sequence). The CDR3 is CASSSRVWGNQPQHF. The CDR3 DNA reads as TGTGCCAGCAGCAGCAGGGTTTGGGGCAATCAGCCCCAGCATTTT.

The chain combines TRBV11-1 with TRBJ2-1; D is ambiguous. The CDR3 has 14 residues. Germline values: CDR1 SGHAT, CDR2 FQDESV (reference sequence). V was pared by 6 bases and J by 1 base, with 10 bases between. CDR3 protein: CASSFISSYNEQFF. The CDR3 DNA reads as TGTGCCAGCAGTTTCATTAGTTCCTACAATGAGCAGTTCTTC.

The chain combines TRBV11-1 with TRBJ2-7, with no clear D. This CDR3 is 13 amino acids long. Germline V gene sequence: CDR1 SGHAT, CDR2 FQDESV (reference sequence). V lost 2 bases and J 2 bases, leaving 7 bases between the germline ends. The CDR3 loop reads CASSLTHPYEQYF. CDR3 DNA: TGTGCCAGCAGCTTAACACACCCCTACGAGCAGTACTTC.

This chain joins TRBV7-9 and TRBJ1-2; tentatively, D is TRBD1 (6 bases). This CDR3 is built from 15 residues. CDR1 is SEHNR, CDR2 FQNEAQ, per germline (reference sequence). The ends were cut back, 0 bases at V and 5 bases at J, with 13 bases in the middle. The CDR3 sequence: CASSLAYEGVYGYTF. The CDR3 coding sequence is TGTGCCAGCAGCTTAGCCTATGAGGGGGTTTATGGCTACACCTTC.

This rearrangement joins TRBV6-6 to TRBJ1-1; 9 bases are a match to TRBD1. The CDR3 is 14 amino acids. Germline CDR1 is MNHNY and CDR2 is SVGAGI (reference sequence). The junction had 2 bases not matched to a gene; V was cut back by 4 bases and J by 2 bases. The CDR3 coding sequence is TGTGCCAGCAGTTCGGGACAGGGCAACACTGAAGCTTTCTTT. The encoded protein is CASSSGQGNTEAFF.

This clone was counted a single time. This rearrangement joins TRBV19 to TRBJ1-2, with D perhaps TRBD1 (6 bases). CDR1 is LNHDA, CDR2 SQIVND, per germline (reference sequence). Trimming removed 5 bases from V and 8 bases from J, with 15 bases in between. This CDR3 has 13 residues. CDR3: CASSPDEGGGYTF. CDR3 nucleotide sequence: TGTGCCAGTAGTCCCGACGAGGGGGGAGGCTACACCTTC.

This chain links TRBV7-2 with TRBJ1-5; no firm D call. Germline-derived CDR1 and CDR2 are SGHTA and FQGNSA. This CDR3 is built from 15 residues. Trimming shortened V by 5 bases and J by 0 bases, and 11 bases separated the two germline ends. This chain's CDR3 is CASSLVRGSNQPQHF. For the CDR3, the DNA is TGTGCCAGCAGCCTAGTTCGTGGTAGCAATCAGCCCCAGCATTTT. Complete variable domain (other parts from reference TRBV7-2 and TRBJ1-5): GAGVSQSPSNKVTEKGKDVELRCDPISGHTALYWYRQSLGQGLEFLIYFQGNSAPDKSGLPSDRFSAERTGGSVSTLTIQRTQQEDSAVYLCASSLVRGSNQPQHFGDGTRLSIL.

CDR3 sequence: CASSFLSNYGYTF. The CDR3 DNA sequence: TGTGCCAGCAGCTTCTTGTCAAACTATGGCTACACCTTC. The V gene is TRBV11-1, the J gene TRBJ1-2, with D hard to call. The CDR3 spans 13 residues. V shed 3 bases and J shed 2 bases, with 7 bases lying between them. Germline V gives CDR1 SGHAT, CDR2 FQDESV (reference sequence).